The TCR beta chain under discussion was sequenced for a study of coeliac disease. The method was immunoSEQ multiplex PCR; TCRdb's version includes in-frame clones alone and lacks a portion of them. The sample lists under 2,500 clones; approximately 64% were seen once. This CDR3 has 13 residues. Germline CDR1 reads SNHLY; CDR2 reads FYNNEI. After removal of 7 bases from V and 5 bases from J, the junction contained 6 bases not matched to a gene. The chain carries TRBV2 and TRBJ1-1; 8 positions agree with TRBD1. The sequence derives from a woman between 65 and 79 years old with celiac disease on a gluten-free diet. Specimen: intraepithelial lymphocytes from the gut. Here the CDR3 DNA reads TGTGCCAGCATACCACAGGGGGGGACTGAAGCTTTCTTT. Its translation: CASIPQGGTEAFF.